The 21 T cell receptor beta chains below were found in one sample sequenced in a study of cytomegalovirus exposure and HLA in healthy donors. The PCR made use of 60 Vbeta and 13 Jbeta primers. Generated by immunoSEQ multiplex PCR, the TCRdb table keeps only in-frame clones and is missing some. The data contain about 120,000 clones, 60% to 85% of them singletons. Sequencing was carried out using PBMCs. These receptors originate from a woman under 30 in good health and CMV-seronegative.

The gene calls are TRBV5-4 and TRBJ1-1; TRBD1 aligns across 7 bases. The CDR3 spans 14 residues. The V gene's germline CDR1 is SGHNT and CDR2 YYREEE (reference sequence). V was clipped by 4 bases and J by 4 bases; unmatched bases: 7. The CDR3 loop is CASSIQGPRTEAFF. CDR3 coding DNA: TGTGCCAGCAGCATACAGGGGCCGCGCACTGAAGCTTTCTTT.

CDR3 sequence (DNA): TGCGCCAGCAGTTTAATTTTTGACAGAAAGAATTCACCCCTCCACTTT. Protein: CASSLIFDRKNSPLHF. The V gene is TRBV5-1, the J gene TRBJ1-6, with a tentative D call TRBD1 (5 bases). Trimming took 5 bases from V and 7 from J, leaving 19 bases between them. Per germline, CDR1 SGHRS and CDR2 YFSETQ. The CDR3 length is 16 residues.

DNA for the CDR3: TGTGCCAGCAGCGCCAACGGGGGGGGGATTTCACCCCTCCACTTT. It codes for CASSANGGGISPLHF. The chain carries TRBV7-2 and TRBJ1-6, with D possibly TRBD1 on 5 matching bases. V was trimmed by 5 bases and J by 9 bases, leaving 17 bases between them. Germline CDR1 and CDR2: SGHTA and FQGNSA. The CDR3 loop spans 15 amino acids.

The chain couples TRBV7-9 to TRBJ1-4, with a tentative D call TRBD1 (5 bases). Trimming left V 1 base short and J 12 bases short, with 9 bases between. The CDR3 consists of 12 residues. Germline CDR1 SEHNR, CDR2 FQNEAQ (reference sequence). CDR3 coding DNA: TGTGCCAGCAGCTTAGACAGGTGGGAACTGTTTTTT. It yields the protein CASSLDRWELFF.

This chain uses TRBV5-6 with TRBJ1-6, with 10 bases fitting TRBD1. V trimming: 5 bases; J trimming: 10 bases; junction bases outside the gene matches: 12. Germline CDR1 SGHDT, CDR2 YYEEEE. The CDR3 contains 16 residues. CDR3 loop: CASSSLWDRGKSPLHF. DNA of the CDR3: TGTGCCAGCAGTAGCTTGTGGGACAGGGGAAAGTCACCCCTCCACTTT.

The chain is built from TRBV29-1 and TRBJ2-7; 8 bases map to TRBD1. J was trimmed by 5 bases and V by 4 bases; bases with no gene match: 10. Germline V gene sequence: CDR1 SQVTM, CDR2 ANQGSEA. The CDR3 sequence is 14 residues long. CDR3 in amino acids: CSVVAQGALHEQYF. The CDR3 region has the DNA TGCAGCGTTGTAGCCCAGGGGGCATTGCACGAGCAGTACTTC.

This chain links TRBV2 with TRBJ2-1; 7 bases align to TRBD1. With 6 bases clipped from V and 0 bases from J, the junction kept 5 bases outside the gene matches. Germline V gene sequence: CDR1 SNHLY, CDR2 FYNNEI. The CDR3 length is 15 residues. The CDR3 sequence is CASSADRASYNEQFF. CDR3 DNA: TGTGCCAGCAGCGCCGACAGGGCCTCCTACAATGAGCAGTTCTTC.

The chain has TRBV5-1 and TRBJ2-7; a weak D match, TRBD1 (6 bases). CDR3 length: 15 residues. The germline V gene encodes CDR1 SGHRS and CDR2 YFSETQ. Deletions cut 4 bases from V and 0 bases from J, with 14 bases between. The CDR3: CASSAGQSSSYEQYF. CDR3 DNA sequence: TGCGCCAGCAGCGCCGGACAGTCGAGCTCCTACGAGCAGTACTTC.

J is TRBJ2-7 and V is TRBV29-1; no reliable D call. The CDR3 loop spans 12 amino acids. Deletions cut 5 bases from V and 7 bases from J, with 15 bases between. Germline values: CDR1 SQVTM, CDR2 ANQGSEA. CDR3 loop: CSVFSQTGEQYF. In DNA, the CDR3 is TGCAGCGTTTTTAGTCAAACGGGTGAGCAGTACTTC.

The chain uses TRBV6-1 and TRBJ2-7, with a tentative D call TRBD2 (5 bases). Germline CDR1 and CDR2: MNHNS and SASEGT. V was cut by 6 bases and J by 0 bases, with 9 bases left in between. The CDR3 runs to 13 residues. The DNA of the CDR3 is TGTGCCAGCAGGCGGGCCAGCTCCTACGAGCAGTACTTC. This sequence encodes CASRRASSYEQYF.

V usage is TRBV19 and J usage is TRBJ1-1; 7 bases line up with TRBD1. The CDR3 extends over 15 amino acids. Germline V gene lookup returns CDR1 LNHDA and CDR2 SQIVND (reference sequence). V lost 5 bases and J lost 4; bases outside the gene matches: 10. The CDR3 sequence is CASSGELQGFTEAFF. In nucleotides, the CDR3 is TGTGCCAGTAGTGGTGAGTTACAGGGGTTCACTGAAGCTTTCTTT.

The chain joins TRBV28 to TRBJ1-5, with 7 bases fitting TRBD1. The CDR3 covers 14 residues. The J segment lost 4 bases and the V segment lost 6 bases, leaving 6 bases of the junction unmatched. CDR1 is MDHEN and CDR2 is SYDVKM in the germline V gene. CDR3 sequence: CASRLDRSNQPQHF. The CDR3 bases are TGTGCCAGCAGGCTGGACAGGTCAAATCAGCCCCAGCATTTT. Full variable domain (rest looked up from reference TRBV28 and TRBJ1-5): DVKVTQSSRYLVKRTGEKVFLECVQDMDHENMFWYRQDPGLGLRLIYFSYDVKMKEKGDIPEGYSVSREKKERFSLILESASTNQTSMYLCASRLDRSNQPQHFGDGTRLSIL.

The genes are TRBV2 and TRBJ2-5; D is ambiguous. Deletions cut 7 bases from V and 3 bases from J, with 6 bases between. This CDR3 region has 11 residues. Germline V lookup: CDR1 SNHLY, CDR2 FYNNEI. CDR3 sequence: CASTLKETQYF. Written as DNA, the CDR3 is TGTGCCAGCACCCTTAAAGAGACCCAGTACTTC. Full variable domain (missing parts from reference TRBV2 and TRBJ2-5): EPEVTQTPSHQVTQMGQEVILRCVPISNHLYFYWYRQILGQKVEFLVSFYNNEISEKSEIFDDQFSVERPDGSNFTLKIRSTKLEDSAMYFCASTLKETQYFGPGTRLLVL.

This clone was observed a few times. The V and J genes are TRBV4-2 and TRBJ2-7; 7 bases fit TRBD1. CDR3 size: 14 residues. In germline, CDR1 is LGHNA, CDR2 YNFKEQ. V trimming: 3 bases; J trimming: 5 bases; junction bases outside the gene matches: 7. CDR3 DNA: TGTGCCAGCAGCCAGACGCAGGGGGTGGACGAGCAGTACTTC. This encodes CASSQTQGVDEQYF.

This chain joins TRBV13 and TRBJ2-7; 9 bases are a match to TRBD1. CDR1 is PRHDT and CDR2 is FYEKMQ in the germline V gene (reference sequence). Trimming cost V 6 bases and J 0 bases; bases outside gene matches: 15. CDR3 length equals 18 residues. The DNA for the CDR3 is TGTGCCAGCAGGTTGAGGGGACAGGGAGGGCTGAGCTCCTACGAGCAGTACTTC. Residues: CASRLRGQGGLSSYEQYF.

The chain joins TRBV30 to TRBJ1-6, with TRBD1 identical over 7 bases. The length of the CDR3 is 12 residues. The ends lost 5 bases at V and 8 bases at J; junction bases unmatched: 3. Per germline, CDR1 GTSNPN and CDR2 SVGIG (reference sequence). The CDR3 nucleotides are TGTGCCTGGGACAGGGACCATTCACCCCTCCACTTT. Translating it yields CAWDRDHSPLHF.

This clone was counted a few times. The chain uses TRBV28 and TRBJ1-1; 7 nucleotides agree with TRBD1. The CDR3 is 15 residues long. Germline V gene sequence: CDR1 MDHEN, CDR2 SYDVKM. J lost 6 bases, V lost 4 bases, and 11 bases had no gene match. CDR3 nucleotide sequence: TGTGCCAGCAGTTACCCCACAGGGGCGAAGGCTGAAGCTTTCTTT. This translates into CASSYPTGAKAEAFF.

This rearrangement joins TRBV6-1 to TRBJ2-7; D is uncertain. There are 16 residues in the CDR3. Germline-derived CDR1 and CDR2 are MNHNS and SASEGT. With 3 bases removed from V and 7 bases from J, the gap between germline ends came to 22 bases. DNA of the CDR3: TGTGCCAGCAGTGATCCCCCCGGATCAACCCAAGCGGAGCAGTACTTC. Translating it yields CASSDPPGSTQAEQYF.

The CDR3 region is CASSKSGGGIPYNEQFF. Here the CDR3 DNA reads TGTGCCAGCAGCAAGTCAGGGGGCGGGATCCCATACAATGAGCAGTTCTTC. The chain carries TRBV7-2 and TRBJ2-1, with 8 bases identical to TRBD1. The V and J ends lost 5 bases and 4 bases, in that order; junction bases with no gene match: 13. Germline CDR1 is SGHTA and CDR2 is FQGNSA. This CDR3 spans 17 amino acids.

This sequence joins TRBV27 and TRBJ1-1, with D possibly matching TRBD1 (5 bases). Trimming cost V 6 bases and J 4 bases, with 12 bases left between them. Germline lookup yields CDR1 MNHEY and CDR2 SMNVEV (reference sequence). CDR3 length: 13 amino acids. Here the CDR3 DNA reads TGTGCCAGCAGGCTTCTCGGGGGCACTGAAGCTTTCTTT. It encodes CASRLLGGTEAFF.

Concerning this clone itself: This sample also contains other DNA sequences that code for the same CDR3. The gene calls are TRBV5-1 and TRBJ2-7, with D hard to call. The CDR3 totals 13 residues. Germline lookup yields CDR1 SGHRS and CDR2 YFSETQ. V was trimmed by 0 bases and J by 0 bases, leaving 4 bases between them. The CDR3 nucleotides are TGCGCCAGCAGCTTGGCGGGCTCCTACGAGCAGTACTTC. Translated, it gives CASSLAGSYEQYF.